Sequencing of this TCR beta chain was carried out in a study of radiation and T cells in renal cell carcinoma. Study-wide background: Nephrectomy followed 15 Gy stereotactic body radiation by 4 weeks. General study points: From baseline, blood top tumor clonotypes peaked at 2 weeks post-radiation.

The repertoire was sequenced with immunoSEQ multiplex PCR; TCRdb's copy has only in-frame clones and lacks some. Seen here are 45,000 or so clones, about 83% observed once, and the top ten hold around 31%. Comment on this clone: The target antigen is unknown.

V lost 6 bases and J lost 2, with 7 bases in between. Germline assignment: CDR1 SNHLY and CDR2 FYNNEI. This CDR3 comprises 12 residues. Sample time point: baseline pretreatment blood. Treatment here: 15 Gy SBRT to primary tumor, nephrectomy 4 weeks later. Radiation-treated patients gave blood at baseline, week 2 and week 4. The tumor was a clear cell renal cell carcinoma. The starting material was blood, obtained from a patient whose treatment included radiotherapy and nephrectomy. The chain recombines TRBV2 with TRBJ1-2, with unresolved D. The sequence was obtained from a woman in her 70s with renal cell carcinoma. In nucleotides, the CDR3 is TGTGCCAGCAGGGGGAGGAACTATGGCTACACCTTC. This encodes CASRGRNYGYTF. Full variable domain (rest looked up from reference TRBV2 and TRBJ1-2): EPEVTQTPSHQVTQMGQEVILRCVPISNHLYFYWYRQILGQKVEFLVSFYNNEISEKSEIFDDQFSVERPDGSNFTLKIRSTKLEDSAMYFCASRGRNYGYTFGSGTRLTVV.